The present T cell receptor beta chain was sequenced within a study of cytomegalovirus exposure and HLA in healthy donors. The CDR3 contains 15 residues. Per the germline V gene, CDR1 is MDHEN and CDR2 is SYDVKM. Researchers ran the PCR with 60 Vbeta and 13 Jbeta primers. Clones were read by immunoSEQ multiplex PCR, and TCRdb kept only the in-frame ones, dropping some. This sample yields 90,000 to 95,000 clones, of which roughly 73% are seen a single time; approximately 4% belongs to the top ten. This receptor was taken from a male donor in good health and CMV-seropositive. Sequencing was carried out using PBMCs. V and J are TRBV28 and TRBJ2-5, with 9 bases aligning to TRBD2. The J call could be wrong; TRBJ2-7 is a better fit for the DNA end. The CDR3 sequence is CASSSRGTSHYEQYF. The CDR3 bases are TGTGCCAGCAGTTCCCGGGGGACTAGCCATTACGAGCAGTACTTC.